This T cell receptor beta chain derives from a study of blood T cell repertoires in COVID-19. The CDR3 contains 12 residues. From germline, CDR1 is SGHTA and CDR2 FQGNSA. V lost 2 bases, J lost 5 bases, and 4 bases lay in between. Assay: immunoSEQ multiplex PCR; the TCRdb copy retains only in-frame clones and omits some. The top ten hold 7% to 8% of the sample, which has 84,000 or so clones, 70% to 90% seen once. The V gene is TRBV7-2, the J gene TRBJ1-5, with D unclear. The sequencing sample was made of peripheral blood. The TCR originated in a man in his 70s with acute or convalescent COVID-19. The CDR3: CASSLPYQPQHF. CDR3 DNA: TGTGCCAGCAGCTTACCTTATCAGCCCCAGCATTTT.